These 8 T cell receptor beta chains share one sample of origin, sequenced in a study of T cells and copy number aberrations in small-cell lung cancer. Profiling relied on immunoSEQ multiplex PCR, and the TCRdb table lists in-frame clones only, not all of them. This sample has around 6,200 clones; more than 70% occur once, and the top ten carry 8.8%. The sample consisted of tumor tissue. Source of these receptors: a man aged 45-60 years with small cell lung cancer.

The chain uses TRBV30 and TRBJ2-7, with D maybe TRBD1 (6 bases). Trimming removed 5 bases from V and 0 bases from J, with 20 bases in between. The CDR3 has 16 residues. The germline V gene has CDR1 GTSNPN and CDR2 SVGIG (reference sequence). The CDR3 spells CAWQYYRDTSSYEQYF. DNA of the CDR3: TGTGCCTGGCAATATTACCGGGACACGAGCTCCTACGAGCAGTACTTC.

A note on this clone: At one of its ends the junction is not consistent with the germline gene, which may arise from a read error. The chain joins TRBV27 to TRBJ2-2; 11 positions agree with TRBD2. From germline, CDR1 is MNHEY and CDR2 SMNVEV (reference sequence). The CDR3 totals 17 residues. In DNA, the CDR3 is TGTGCCAGCCGATTTCAACTAGCGGGAGTAAACGCCGGGAAGCTGTTTTTT. Translated: CASRFQLAGVNAGKLFF.

The V gene is TRBV19, the J gene TRBJ1-5; D is ambiguous. In germline, CDR1 is LNHDA, CDR2 SQIVND (reference sequence). CDR3 size: 16 residues. Trimming cost V 2 bases and J 7 bases, with 18 bases left between them. The CDR3 bases are TGTGCCAGTAGTATAAGAGGATTCGGGCGATCGCAGCCCCAGCATTTT. This gives the protein CASSIRGFGRSQPQHF.

The V call is TRBV2, the J call TRBJ2-7, with a weak D call TRBD2 (7 bases). V was trimmed by 2 bases and J by 7 bases, leaving 9 bases between them. This CDR3 region has 12 residues. Germline V CDR1 and CDR2: SNHLY, FYNNEI. DNA of the CDR3: TGTGCCAGCAGTGAAAGGGGGGGAGAGCAGTACTTC. It encodes CASSERGGEQYF.

The chain is built from TRBV5-1 and TRBJ2-3; D ambiguous. V was cut by 4 bases and J by 1 base, with 4 bases left in between. The CDR3 consists of 12 residues. The V gene's germline CDR1 is SGHRS and CDR2 YFSETQ. The CDR3 DNA follows: TGCGCCAGCAGCAAGGGCACAGATACGCAGTATTTT. Its protein product is CASSKGTDTQYF.

This clone is a singleton in its sample. This chain uses TRBV28 with TRBJ2-7, with unresolved D. Trimming pared 3 bases from V and 5 bases from J, leaving 20 bases between. The CDR3 is made up of 16 amino acids. The germline CDR1 and CDR2 sequences are MDHEN and SYDVKM. DNA of the CDR3: TGTGCCAGCAGTTTTCATACTGGGAAAGTACCCGACGAGCAGTACTTC. It yields the protein CASSFHTGKVPDEQYF.

The chain recombines TRBV5-1 with TRBJ1-4, with D maybe TRBD1 (6 bases). There are 16 residues in the CDR3. Trimming left V 3 bases short and J 1 base short, with 13 bases between. Germline V gene sequence: CDR1 SGHRS, CDR2 YFSETQ. The CDR3 region has the DNA TGCGCCAGCAGCTACGCAGGGGCGGTAACTAATGAAAAACTGTTTTTT. Protein sequence: CASSYAGAVTNEKLFF.

The sample holds a few counts of this clone. The rearrangement links TRBV5-1 to TRBJ1-2; 8 bases are shared with TRBD1. From germline, CDR1 is SGHRS and CDR2 YFSETQ. The length of the CDR3 is 13 residues. The trim removed 4 bases at V and 7 bases at J, leaving 6 bases unmatched. Here the CDR3 DNA reads TGCGCCAGCAGCCCCGTGGACAGGGTTGGCTACACCTTC. It yields the protein CASSPVDRVGYTF.